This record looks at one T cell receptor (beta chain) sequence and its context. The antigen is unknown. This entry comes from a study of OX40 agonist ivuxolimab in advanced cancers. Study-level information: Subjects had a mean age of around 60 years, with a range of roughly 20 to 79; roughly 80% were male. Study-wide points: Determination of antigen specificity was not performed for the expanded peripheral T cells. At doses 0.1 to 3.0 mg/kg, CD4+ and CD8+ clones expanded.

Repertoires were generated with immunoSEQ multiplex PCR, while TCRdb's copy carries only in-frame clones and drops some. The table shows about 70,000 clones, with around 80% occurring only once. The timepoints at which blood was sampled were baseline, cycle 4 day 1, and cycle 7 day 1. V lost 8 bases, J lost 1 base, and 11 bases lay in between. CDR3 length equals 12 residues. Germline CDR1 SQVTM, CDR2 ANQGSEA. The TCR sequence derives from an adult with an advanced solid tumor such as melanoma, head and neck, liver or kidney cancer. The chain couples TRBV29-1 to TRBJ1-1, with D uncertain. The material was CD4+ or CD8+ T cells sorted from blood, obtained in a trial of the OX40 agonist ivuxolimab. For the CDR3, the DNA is TGCAGCTCTCTGGCGGGGAACACTGAAGCTTTCTTT. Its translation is CSSLAGNTEAFF.